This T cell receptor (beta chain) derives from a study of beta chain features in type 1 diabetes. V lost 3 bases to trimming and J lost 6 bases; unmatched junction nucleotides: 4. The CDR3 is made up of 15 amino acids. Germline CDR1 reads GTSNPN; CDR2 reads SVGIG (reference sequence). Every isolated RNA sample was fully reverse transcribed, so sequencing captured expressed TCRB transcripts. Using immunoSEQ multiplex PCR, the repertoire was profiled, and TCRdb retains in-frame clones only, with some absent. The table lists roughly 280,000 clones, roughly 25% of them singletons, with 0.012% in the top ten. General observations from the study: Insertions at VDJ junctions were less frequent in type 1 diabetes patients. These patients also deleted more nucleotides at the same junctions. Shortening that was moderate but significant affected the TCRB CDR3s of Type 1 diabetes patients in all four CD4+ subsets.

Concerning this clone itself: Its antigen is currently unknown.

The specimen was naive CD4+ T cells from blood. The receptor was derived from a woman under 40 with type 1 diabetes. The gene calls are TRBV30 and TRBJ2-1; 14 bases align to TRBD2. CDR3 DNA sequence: TGTGCCTGGAGCGTAGGACTAGCGGGAGGCAATGAGCAGTTCTTC. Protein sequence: CAWSVGLAGGNEQFF.